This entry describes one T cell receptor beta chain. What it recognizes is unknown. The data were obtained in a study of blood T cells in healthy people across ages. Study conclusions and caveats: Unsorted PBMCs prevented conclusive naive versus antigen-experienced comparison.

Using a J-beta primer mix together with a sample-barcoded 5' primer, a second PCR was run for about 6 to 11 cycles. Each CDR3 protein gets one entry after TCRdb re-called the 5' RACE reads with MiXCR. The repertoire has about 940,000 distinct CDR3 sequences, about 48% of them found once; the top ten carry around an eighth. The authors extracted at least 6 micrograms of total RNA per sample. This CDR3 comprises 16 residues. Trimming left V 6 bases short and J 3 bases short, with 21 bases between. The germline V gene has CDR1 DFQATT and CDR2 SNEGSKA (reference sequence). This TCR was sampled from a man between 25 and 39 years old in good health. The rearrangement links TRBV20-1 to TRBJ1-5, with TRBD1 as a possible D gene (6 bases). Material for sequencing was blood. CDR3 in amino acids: CSAYPTGPKDNQPQHF. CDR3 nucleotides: TGCAGTGCCTACCCGACAGGCCCAAAGGACAATCAGCCCCAGCATTTT.